This TCR beta chain was sequenced in a study of blood T cell repertoires in COVID-19. What the recovered Cohort 3 donors had was two negative PCRs, clearance, or symptom resolution. Generated by immunoSEQ multiplex PCR, the TCRdb table keeps only in-frame clones and is missing some. Of about 150,000 clones in the sample, approximately 81% were seen once. Germline CDR1 and CDR2: SNHLY and FYNNEI. CDR3 length: 14 residues. J lost 5 bases, V lost 7 bases, and 6 bases had no gene match. The V call is TRBV2, the J call TRBJ2-2; 8 bases are shared with TRBD1. The specimen was PBMCs or T cells enriched from blood (not recorded which). The sequence was obtained from a woman between 50 and 59 years old who had recovered from COVID-19. This CDR3 reads CASTGQVGTGELFF. CDR3 coding DNA: TGTGCCAGCACGGGACAGGTGGGAACCGGGGAGCTGTTTTTT.